The rows below give T cell receptor beta chains drawn from one sample of a study of T-cell memory formation after mild COVID-19. TCRdb processed the 5' RACE reads anew with MiXCR; each CDR3 protein has one entry. The table includes 350,000 or so distinct CDR3 sequences, around a fifth detected once. The specimen was PBMCs or a T cell subset sorted from them (not recorded which). Receptors were obtained from a man aged 18 to 30 who had mild COVID-19 (a few samples of this study predate the infection). Cell type and time point are not known. The conserved cysteine and the conserved F or W are not part of the CDR3 here. A D gene is named only where the DNA matches it firmly. Part of the rows lack a size; the others show once, few, many or a class for expanded clones.

J gene: TRBJ2-1
V gene: TRBV2
clone size: few
D gene: NA
CDR3 protein: ASSKQF

J gene: TRBJ2-7
V gene: TRBV4-3
clone size: NA
D gene: NA
CDR3 protein: ASSQDVLGAEQY

J gene: TRBJ2-3
V gene: TRBV7-9
clone size: NA
D gene: NA
CDR3 protein: ASTLAGSTDTQY

J gene: TRBJ2-6
V gene: TRBV7-9
clone size: NA
D gene: NA
CDR3 protein: ASSTGSLGANVLT

J gene: TRBJ2-5
V gene: TRBV5-4
clone size: NA
D gene: NA
CDR3 protein: ASSEPGTQETQY

J gene: TRBJ2-7
V gene: TRBV24-1
clone size: few
D gene: NA
CDR3 protein: ATSEPDGEQY

J gene: TRBJ2-2
V gene: TRBV5-1
clone size: NA
D gene: NA
CDR3 protein: ASSSSQGYTGELF

J gene: TRBJ2-7
V gene: TRBV6-5
clone size: NA
D gene: NA
CDR3 protein: ASSYGRGPYEQY

J gene: TRBJ1-4
V gene: TRBV4-1
clone size: NA
D gene: NA
CDR3 protein: ASSQGPQTNEKLF

J gene: TRBJ1-1
V gene: TRBV5-1
clone size: few
D gene: TRBD1
CDR3 protein: ASSSQDRGGMNTEAF